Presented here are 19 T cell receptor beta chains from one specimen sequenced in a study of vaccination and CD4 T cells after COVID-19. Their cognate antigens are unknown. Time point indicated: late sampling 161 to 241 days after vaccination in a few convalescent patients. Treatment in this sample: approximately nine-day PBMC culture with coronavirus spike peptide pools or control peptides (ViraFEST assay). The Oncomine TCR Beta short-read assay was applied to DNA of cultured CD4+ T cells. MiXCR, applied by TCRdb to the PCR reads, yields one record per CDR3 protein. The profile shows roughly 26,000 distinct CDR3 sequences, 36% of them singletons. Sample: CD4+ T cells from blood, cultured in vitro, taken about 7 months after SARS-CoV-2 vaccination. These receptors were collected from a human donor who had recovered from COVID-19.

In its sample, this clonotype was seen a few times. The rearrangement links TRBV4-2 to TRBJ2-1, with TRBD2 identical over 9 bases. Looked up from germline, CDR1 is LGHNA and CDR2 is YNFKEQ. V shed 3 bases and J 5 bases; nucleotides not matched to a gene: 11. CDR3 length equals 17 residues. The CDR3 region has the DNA TGTGCCAGCAGCCACCCCCCCACGCTAGCGGGAAACAATGAGCAGTTCTTC. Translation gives CASSHPPTLAGNNEQFF.

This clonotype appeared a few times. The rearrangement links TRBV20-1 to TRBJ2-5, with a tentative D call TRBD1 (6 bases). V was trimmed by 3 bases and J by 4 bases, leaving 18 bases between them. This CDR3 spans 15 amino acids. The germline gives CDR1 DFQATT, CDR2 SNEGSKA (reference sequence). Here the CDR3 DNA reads TGCAGTGCTAGGGACTCAGGGGTCAGGATAGAGACCCAGTACTTC. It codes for CSARDSGVRIETQYF.

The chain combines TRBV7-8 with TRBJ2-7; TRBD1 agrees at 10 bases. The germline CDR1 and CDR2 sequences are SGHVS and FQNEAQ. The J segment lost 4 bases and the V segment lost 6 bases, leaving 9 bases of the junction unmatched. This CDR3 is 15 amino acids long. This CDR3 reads CASSSRQGAGYEQYF. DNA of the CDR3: TGTGCCAGCAGTTCCCGACAGGGGGCAGGGTACGAGCAGTACTTC.

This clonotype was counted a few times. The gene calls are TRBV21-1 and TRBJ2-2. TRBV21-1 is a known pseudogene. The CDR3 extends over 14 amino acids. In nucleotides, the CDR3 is TGTGCCAGCAGCAAAGGACAGAACACCGGGGAGCTGTTTTTT. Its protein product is CASSKGQNTGELFF.

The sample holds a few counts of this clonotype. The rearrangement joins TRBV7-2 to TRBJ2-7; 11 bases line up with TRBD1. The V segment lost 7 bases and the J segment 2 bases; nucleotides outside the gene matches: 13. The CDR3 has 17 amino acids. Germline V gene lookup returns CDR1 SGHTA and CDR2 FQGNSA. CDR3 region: CASNSLGGDRGTYEQYF. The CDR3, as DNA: TGTGCCAGCAACTCACTCGGCGGGGACAGGGGGACCTACGAGCAGTACTTC. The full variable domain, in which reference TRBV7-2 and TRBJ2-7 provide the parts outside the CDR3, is GAGVSQSPSNKVTEKGKDVELRCDPISGHTALYWYRQSLGQGLEFLIYFQGNSAPDKSGLPSDRFSAERTGGSVSTLTIQRTQQEDSAVYLCASNSLGGDRGTYEQYFGPGTRLTVT.

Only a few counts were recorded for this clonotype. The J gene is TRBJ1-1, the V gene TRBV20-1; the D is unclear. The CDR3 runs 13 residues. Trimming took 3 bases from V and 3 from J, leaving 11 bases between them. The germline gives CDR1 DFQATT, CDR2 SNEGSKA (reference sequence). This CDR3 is CSARGSTHTEAFF. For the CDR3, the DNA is TGCAGTGCTAGGGGCTCTACCCACACTGAAGCTTTCTTT.

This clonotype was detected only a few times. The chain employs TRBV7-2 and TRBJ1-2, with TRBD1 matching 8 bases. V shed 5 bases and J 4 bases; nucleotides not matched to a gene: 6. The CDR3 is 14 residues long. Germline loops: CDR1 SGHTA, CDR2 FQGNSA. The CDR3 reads CASSQDRGPYGYTF. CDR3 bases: TGTGCCAGCAGCCAAGACAGGGGACCCTATGGCTACACCTTC.

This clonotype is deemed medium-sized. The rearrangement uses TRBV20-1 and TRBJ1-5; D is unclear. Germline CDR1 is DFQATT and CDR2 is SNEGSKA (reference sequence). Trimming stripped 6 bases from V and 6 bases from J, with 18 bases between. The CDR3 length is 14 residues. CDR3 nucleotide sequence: TGCAGTGCCCAGAGAGGCCCGGGAGGTCAGCCCCAGCATTTT. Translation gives CSAQRGPGGQPQHF.

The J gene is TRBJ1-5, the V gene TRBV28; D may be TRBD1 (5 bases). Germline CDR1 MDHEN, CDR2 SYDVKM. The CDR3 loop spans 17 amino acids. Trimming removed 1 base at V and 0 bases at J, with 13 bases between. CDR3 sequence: CASSLSRGDYSNQPQHF. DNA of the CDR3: TGTGCCAGCAGTTTATCGCGGGGGGATTATAGCAATCAGCCCCAGCATTTT.

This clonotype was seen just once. Here the CDR3 DNA reads TGTGCCATCAGTGAGGAGGGGGCGAGGGATACGCAGTATTTT. It is translated as CAISEEGARDTQYF. V gene TRBV10-3 combines with J gene TRBJ2-3, with 7 bases lining up with TRBD1. Germline V gene data show CDR1 as ENHRY and CDR2 as SYGVKD. The V gene end was trimmed by 2 bases and the J gene end by 6 bases; junction bases not matched to a gene: 5. The length of the CDR3 is 14 residues.

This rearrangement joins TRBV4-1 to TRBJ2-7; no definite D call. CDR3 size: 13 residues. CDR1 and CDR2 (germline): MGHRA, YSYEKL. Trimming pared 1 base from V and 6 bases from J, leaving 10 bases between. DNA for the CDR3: TGCGCCAGCAGCCAAGCACCAGTTTCCGAGCAGTACTTC. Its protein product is CASSQAPVSEQYF.

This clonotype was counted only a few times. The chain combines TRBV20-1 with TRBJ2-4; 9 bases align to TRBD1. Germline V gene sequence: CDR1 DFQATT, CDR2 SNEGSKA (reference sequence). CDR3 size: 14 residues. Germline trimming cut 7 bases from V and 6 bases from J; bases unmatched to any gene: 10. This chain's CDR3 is CSVPGQGQGNIQYF. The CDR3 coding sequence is TGCAGTGTACCGGGACAGGGCCAAGGAAACATTCAGTACTTC.

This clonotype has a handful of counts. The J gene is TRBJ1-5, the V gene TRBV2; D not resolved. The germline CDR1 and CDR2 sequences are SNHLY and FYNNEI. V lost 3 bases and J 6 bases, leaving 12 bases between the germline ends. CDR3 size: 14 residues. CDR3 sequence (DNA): TGTGCCAGCAGTGACCCTTCAAAAGGTCAGCCCCAGCATTTT. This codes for CASSDPSKGQPQHF.

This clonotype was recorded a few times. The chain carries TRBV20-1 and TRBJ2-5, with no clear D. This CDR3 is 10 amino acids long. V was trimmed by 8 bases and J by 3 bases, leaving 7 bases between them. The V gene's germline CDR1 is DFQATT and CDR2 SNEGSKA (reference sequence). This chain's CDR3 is CSSWKETQYF. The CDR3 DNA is TGCAGTTCTTGGAAAGAGACCCAGTACTTC.

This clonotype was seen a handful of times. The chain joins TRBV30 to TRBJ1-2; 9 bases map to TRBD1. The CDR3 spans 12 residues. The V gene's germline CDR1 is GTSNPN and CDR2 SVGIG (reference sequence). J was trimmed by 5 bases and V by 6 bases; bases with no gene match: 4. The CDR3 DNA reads TGTGCCTGCGGGGACAGGGTTTATGGCTACACCTTC. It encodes CACGDRVYGYTF. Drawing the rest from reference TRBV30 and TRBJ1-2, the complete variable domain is SQTIHQWPATLVQPVGSPLSLECTVEGTSNPNLYWYRQAAGRGLQLLFYSVGIGQISSEVPQNLSASRPQDRQFILSSKKLLLSDSGFYLCACGDRVYGYTFGSGTRLTVV.

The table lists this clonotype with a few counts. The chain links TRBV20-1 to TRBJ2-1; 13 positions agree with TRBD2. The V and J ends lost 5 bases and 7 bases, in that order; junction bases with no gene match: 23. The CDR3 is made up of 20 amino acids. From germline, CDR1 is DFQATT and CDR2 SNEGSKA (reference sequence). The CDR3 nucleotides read TGCAGTGCTTCCCGCCAGCTACTAGCGGGAGGGGAGGTGTGGTTGAATGAGCAGTTCTTC. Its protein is CSASRQLLAGGEVWLNEQFF.

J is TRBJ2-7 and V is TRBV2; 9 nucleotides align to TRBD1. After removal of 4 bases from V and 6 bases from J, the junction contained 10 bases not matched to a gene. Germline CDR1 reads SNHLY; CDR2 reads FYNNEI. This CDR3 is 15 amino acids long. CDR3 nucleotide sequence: TGTGCCAGCAGTGGAGCCTCAGGACAGGGGCTCGAGCAGTACTTC. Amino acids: CASSGASGQGLEQYF.

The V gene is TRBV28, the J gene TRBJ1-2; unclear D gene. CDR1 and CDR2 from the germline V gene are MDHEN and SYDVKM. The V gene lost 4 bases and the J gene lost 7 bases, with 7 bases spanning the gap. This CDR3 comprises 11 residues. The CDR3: CASSSVRGYTF. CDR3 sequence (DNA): TGTGCCAGCAGTTCTGTCCGTGGCTACACCTTC.

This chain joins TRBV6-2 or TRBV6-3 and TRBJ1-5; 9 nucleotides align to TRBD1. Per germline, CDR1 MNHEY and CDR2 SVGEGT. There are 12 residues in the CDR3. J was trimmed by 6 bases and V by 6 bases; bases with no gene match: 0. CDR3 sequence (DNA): TGTGCCAGCAGGACAGGGGGTCAGCCCCAGCATTTT. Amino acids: CASRTGGQPQHF.